In its sample, the clone carrying this T cell receptor beta chain was seen a few times. Antigen: not known. The sample originates from a study of T cell repertoires in cytomegalovirus infection. Study overall: Public TCR beta signature analysis indicated the presence of both CMV infection and matching HLA type.

TCRdb re-called the reads through MiXCR, storing one row per CDR3 protein. The sample contains roughly 80,000 distinct CDR3 sequences, 35% to 45% of which appear only once. The CDR3 consists of 19 residues. Between the trimmed V and J ends, which lost 1 base and 3 bases, there was a span of 25 bases. The clonotype comes from a human donor in good health (CMV status not recorded). Some clones in this sample may be carry-over from other donors' samples. The gene calls are TRBV12-3 or TRBV12-4 and TRBJ2-7; D remains unclear. The material sequenced was CD8+ T cells from cultured PBMCs, taken from culture after CMV antigen stimulation. The DNA of the CDR3 is TGTGCCAGCAGTTTAGGATCCGGATATATGGCAGACGTTCTCTACGAGCAGTACTTC. As protein: CASSLGSGYMADVLYEQYF.